This record covers a single TCR beta chain. Original methodology: Nucleated cell counts were estimated from reference gene primer amplification. TCRdb keeps only in-frame clones here, not all; method: immunoSEQ multiplex PCR. V and J calls and clone size are those listed in that table; D and trimming were worked out from the DNA. The data show around 64,000 clones, 86% seen once. CDR1 and CDR2 from the germline V gene are ENHRY and SYGVKD. Unmatched junction bases numbered 4, after V lost 10 bases and J lost 8 bases. The CDR3 is made up of 12 amino acids. This record belongs to a study of blood T cell repertoires in COVID-19. Study-wide context: The analysed material was cDNA or gDNA that came from T cells, B-cell-depleted T cells, or PBMCs.

The V gene is TRBV10-3, the J gene TRBJ2-1; 11 nucleotides match TRBD2. The sequence derives from a young man with acute or convalescent COVID-19. The sample was peripheral blood. The CDR3 loop is CATALAGDEQFF. CDR3 DNA sequence: TGTGCCACGGCACTAGCGGGGGATGAGCAGTTCTTC.